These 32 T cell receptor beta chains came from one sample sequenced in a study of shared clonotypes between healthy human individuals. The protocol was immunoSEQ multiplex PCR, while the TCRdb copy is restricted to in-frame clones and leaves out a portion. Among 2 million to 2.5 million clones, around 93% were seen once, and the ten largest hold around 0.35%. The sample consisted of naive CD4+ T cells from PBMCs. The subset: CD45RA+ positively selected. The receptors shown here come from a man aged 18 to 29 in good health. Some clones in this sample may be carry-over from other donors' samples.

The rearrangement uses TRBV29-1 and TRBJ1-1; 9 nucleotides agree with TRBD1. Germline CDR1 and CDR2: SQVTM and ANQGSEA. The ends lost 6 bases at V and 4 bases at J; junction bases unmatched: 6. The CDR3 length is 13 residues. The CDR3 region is CSVHEGQGTEAFF. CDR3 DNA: TGCAGCGTCCATGAGGGACAGGGCACTGAAGCTTTCTTT.

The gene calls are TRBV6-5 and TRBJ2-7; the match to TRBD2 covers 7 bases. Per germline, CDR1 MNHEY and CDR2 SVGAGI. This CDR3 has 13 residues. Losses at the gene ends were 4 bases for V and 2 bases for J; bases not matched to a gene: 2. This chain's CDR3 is CASSSGTTYEQYF. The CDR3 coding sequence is TGTGCCAGCAGTTCCGGGACTACCTACGAGCAGTACTTC.

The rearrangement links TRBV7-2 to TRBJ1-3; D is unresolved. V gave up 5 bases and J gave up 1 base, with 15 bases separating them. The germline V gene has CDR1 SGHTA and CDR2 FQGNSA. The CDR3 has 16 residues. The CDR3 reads CASSPSLSTSGNTIYF. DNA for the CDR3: TGTGCCAGCAGCCCGTCCTTAAGTACATCTGGAAACACCATATATTTT.

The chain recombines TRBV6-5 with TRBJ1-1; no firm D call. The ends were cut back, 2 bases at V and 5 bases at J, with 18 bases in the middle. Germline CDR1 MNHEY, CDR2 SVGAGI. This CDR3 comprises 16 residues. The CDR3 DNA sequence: TGTGCCAGCAGTTACGGTACGGGAAACCTGGGGACTGAAGCTTTCTTT. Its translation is CASSYGTGNLGTEAFF.

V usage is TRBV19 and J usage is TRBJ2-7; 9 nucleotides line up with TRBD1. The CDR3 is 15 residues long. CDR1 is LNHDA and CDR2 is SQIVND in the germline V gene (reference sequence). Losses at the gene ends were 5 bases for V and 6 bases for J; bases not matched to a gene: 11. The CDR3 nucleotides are TGTGCCAGTAGTTTCCCGGGACAGGGAGTTCGCGAGCAGTACTTC. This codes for CASSFPGQGVREQYF. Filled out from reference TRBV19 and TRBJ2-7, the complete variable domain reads DGGITQSPKYLFRKEGQNVTLSCEQNLNHDAMYWYRQDPGQGLRLIYYSQIVNDFQKGDIAEGYSVSREKKESFPLTVTSAQKNPTAFYLCASSFPGQGVREQYFGPGTRLTVT.

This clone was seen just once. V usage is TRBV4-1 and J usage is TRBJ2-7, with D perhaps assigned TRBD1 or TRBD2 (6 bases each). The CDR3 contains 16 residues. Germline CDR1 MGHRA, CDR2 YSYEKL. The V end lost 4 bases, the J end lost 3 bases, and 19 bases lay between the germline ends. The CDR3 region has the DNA TGCGCCAGCAGCCCTCTAGCGCGAAGGGGGATCTACGAGCAGTACTTC. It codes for CASSPLARRGIYEQYF.

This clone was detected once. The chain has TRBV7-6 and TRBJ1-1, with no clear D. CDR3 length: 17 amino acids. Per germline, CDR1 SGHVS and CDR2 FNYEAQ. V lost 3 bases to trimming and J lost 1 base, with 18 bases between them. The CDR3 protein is CASSLEGWEGGNTEAFF. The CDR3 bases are TGTGCCAGCAGCTTGGAAGGCTGGGAGGGCGGGAACACTGAAGCTTTCTTT.

The CDR3 DNA reads as TGCGCCAGCAGCTTAGACATCTTCCAGGCCTATGGCTACACCTTC. Its translation: CASSLDIFQAYGYTF. The rearrangement links TRBV5-1 to TRBJ1-2; D gene ambiguous. Looked up from germline, CDR1 is SGHRS and CDR2 is YFSETQ. CDR3 length equals 15 residues. Trimming pared 2 bases from V and 4 bases from J, leaving 15 bases between.

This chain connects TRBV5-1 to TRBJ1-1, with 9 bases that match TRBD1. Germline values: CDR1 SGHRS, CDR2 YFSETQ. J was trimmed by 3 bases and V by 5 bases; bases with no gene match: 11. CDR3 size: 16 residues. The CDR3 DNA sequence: TGCGCCAGCAGACCGACCGCACAGGGGGCGTACACTGAAGCTTTCTTT. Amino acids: CASRPTAQGAYTEAFF.

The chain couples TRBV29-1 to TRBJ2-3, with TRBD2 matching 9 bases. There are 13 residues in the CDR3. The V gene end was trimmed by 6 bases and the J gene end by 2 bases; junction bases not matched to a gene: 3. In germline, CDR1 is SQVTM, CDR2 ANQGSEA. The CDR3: CSVSSGDTDTQYF. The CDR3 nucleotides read TGCAGCGTCTCTAGCGGGGACACAGATACGCAGTATTTT.

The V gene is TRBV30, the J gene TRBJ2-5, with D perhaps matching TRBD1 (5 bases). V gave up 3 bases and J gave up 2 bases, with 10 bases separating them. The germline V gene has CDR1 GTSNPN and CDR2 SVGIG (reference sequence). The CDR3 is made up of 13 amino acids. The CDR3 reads CAWSRQRQETQYF. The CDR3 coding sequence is TGTGCCTGGAGCAGACAGAGGCAAGAGACCCAGTACTTC. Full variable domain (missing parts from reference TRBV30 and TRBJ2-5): SQTIHQWPATLVQPVGSPLSLECTVEGTSNPNLYWYRQAAGRGLQLLFYSVGIGQISSEVPQNLSASRPQDRQFILSSKKLLLSDSGFYLCAWSRQRQETQYFGPGTRLLVL.

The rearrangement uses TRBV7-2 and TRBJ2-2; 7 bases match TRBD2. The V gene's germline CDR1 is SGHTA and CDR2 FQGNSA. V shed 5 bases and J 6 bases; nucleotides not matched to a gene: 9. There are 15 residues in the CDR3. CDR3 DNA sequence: TGTGCCAGCAGCCCGCGACTAGCCTTAGCCGGGGAGCTGTTTTTT. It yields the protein CASSPRLALAGELFF.

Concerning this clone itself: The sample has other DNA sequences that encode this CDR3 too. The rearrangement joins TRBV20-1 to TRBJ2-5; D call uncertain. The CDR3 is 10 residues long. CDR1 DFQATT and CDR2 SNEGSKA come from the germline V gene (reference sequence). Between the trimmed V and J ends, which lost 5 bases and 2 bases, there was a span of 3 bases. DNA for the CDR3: TGCAGTGCTCGGCAAGAGACCCAGTACTTC. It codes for CSARQETQYF.

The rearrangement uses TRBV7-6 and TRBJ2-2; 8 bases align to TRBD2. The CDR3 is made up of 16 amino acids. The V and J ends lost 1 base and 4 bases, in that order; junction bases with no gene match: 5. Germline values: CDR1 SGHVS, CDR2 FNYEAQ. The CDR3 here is CASSLVAGSGTGELFF. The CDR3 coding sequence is TGTGCCAGCAGCTTAGTAGCGGGGTCGGGCACCGGGGAGCTGTTTTTT.

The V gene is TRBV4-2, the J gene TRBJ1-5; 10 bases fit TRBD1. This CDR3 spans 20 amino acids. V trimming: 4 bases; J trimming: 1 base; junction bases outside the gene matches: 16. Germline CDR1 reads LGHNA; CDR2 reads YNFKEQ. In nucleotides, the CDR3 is TGTGCCAGCAGCCCAATGACAGGGGGCCCGACTTTCTCAAGCAATCAGCCCCAGCATTTT. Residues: CASSPMTGGPTFSSNQPQHF.

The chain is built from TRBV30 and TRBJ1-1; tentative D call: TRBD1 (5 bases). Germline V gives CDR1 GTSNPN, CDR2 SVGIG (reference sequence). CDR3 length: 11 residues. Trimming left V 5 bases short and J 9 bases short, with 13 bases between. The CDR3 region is CAWGDGRKAFF. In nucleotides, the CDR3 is TGTGCCTGGGGGGACGGCCGAAAAGCTTTCTTT.

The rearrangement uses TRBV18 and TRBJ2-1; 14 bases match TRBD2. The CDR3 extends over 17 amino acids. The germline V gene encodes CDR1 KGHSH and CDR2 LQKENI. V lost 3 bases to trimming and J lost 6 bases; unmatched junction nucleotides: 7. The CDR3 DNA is TGTGCCAGCTCACCTCGACTAGCGGGAGGGCTTCGCAATGAGCAGTTCTTC. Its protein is CASSPRLAGGLRNEQFF.

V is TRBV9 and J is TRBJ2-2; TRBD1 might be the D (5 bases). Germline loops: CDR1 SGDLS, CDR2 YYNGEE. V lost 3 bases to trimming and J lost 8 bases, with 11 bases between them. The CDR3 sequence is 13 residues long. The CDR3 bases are TGTGCCAGCAGCGCCCCAGGGTTTGGGGAGCTGTTTTTT. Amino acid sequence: CASSAPGFGELFF.

The CDR3, as DNA: TGTGCCAGCACCCCATGGGGGGGAGAGACCCAGTACTTC. Translated: CASTPWGGETQYF. The rearrangement links TRBV25-1 to TRBJ2-5; 7 bases match TRBD2. Trimming removed 7 bases from V and 4 bases from J; junction bases left unmatched: 6. The CDR3 loop spans 13 amino acids. Germline CDR1 is MGHDK and CDR2 is SYGVNS.

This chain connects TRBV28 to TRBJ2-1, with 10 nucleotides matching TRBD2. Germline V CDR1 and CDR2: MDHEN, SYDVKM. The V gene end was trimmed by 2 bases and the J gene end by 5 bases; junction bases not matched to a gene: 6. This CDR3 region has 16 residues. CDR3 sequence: CASSLPGTSAHNEQFF. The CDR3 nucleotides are TGTGCCAGCAGTTTACCCGGGACTAGCGCACACAATGAGCAGTTCTTC.

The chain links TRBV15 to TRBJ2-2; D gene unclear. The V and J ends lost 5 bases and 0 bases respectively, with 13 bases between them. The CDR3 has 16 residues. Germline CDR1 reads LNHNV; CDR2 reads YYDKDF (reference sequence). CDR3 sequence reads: CATSLPWSANTGELFF. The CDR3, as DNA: TGTGCCACCAGCCTCCCATGGAGCGCGAACACCGGGGAGCTGTTTTTT.

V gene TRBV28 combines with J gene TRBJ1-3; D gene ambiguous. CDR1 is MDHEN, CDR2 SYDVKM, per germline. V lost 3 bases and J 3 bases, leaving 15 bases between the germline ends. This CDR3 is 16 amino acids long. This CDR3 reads CASSFGGTMSGNTIYF. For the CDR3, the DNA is TGTGCCAGCAGTTTTGGTGGAACAATGAGTGGAAACACCATATATTTT.

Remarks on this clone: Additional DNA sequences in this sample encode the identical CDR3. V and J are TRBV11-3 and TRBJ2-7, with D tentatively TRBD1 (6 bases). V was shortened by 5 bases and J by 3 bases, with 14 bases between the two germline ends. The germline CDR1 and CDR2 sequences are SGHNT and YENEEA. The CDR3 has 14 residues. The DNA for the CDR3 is TGTGCCAGCAGCACCGGGACAAATTACTACGAGCAGTACTTC. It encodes CASSTGTNYYEQYF.

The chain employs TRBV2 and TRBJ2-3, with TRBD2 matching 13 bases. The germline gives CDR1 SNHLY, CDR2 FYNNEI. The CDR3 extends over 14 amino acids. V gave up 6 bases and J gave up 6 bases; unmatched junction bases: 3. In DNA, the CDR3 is TGTGCCAGCAGCCTGGGACTAGCGGGGGATACGCAGTATTTT. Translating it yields CASSLGLAGDTQYF.

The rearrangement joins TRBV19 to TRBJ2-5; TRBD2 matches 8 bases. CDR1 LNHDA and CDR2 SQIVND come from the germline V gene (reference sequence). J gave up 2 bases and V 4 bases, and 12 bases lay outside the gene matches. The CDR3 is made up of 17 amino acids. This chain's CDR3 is CASSTLPLAVGQETQYF. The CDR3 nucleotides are TGTGCCAGTAGTACCCTCCCACTAGCGGTGGGGCAAGAGACCCAGTACTTC.

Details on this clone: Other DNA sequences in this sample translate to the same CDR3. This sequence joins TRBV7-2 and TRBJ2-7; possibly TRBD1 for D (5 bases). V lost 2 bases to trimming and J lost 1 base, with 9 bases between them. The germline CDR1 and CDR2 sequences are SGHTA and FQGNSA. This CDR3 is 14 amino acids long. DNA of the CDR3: TGTGCCAGCAGCTTACTTTCAGGGTCCTACGAGCAGTACTTC. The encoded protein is CASSLLSGSYEQYF.

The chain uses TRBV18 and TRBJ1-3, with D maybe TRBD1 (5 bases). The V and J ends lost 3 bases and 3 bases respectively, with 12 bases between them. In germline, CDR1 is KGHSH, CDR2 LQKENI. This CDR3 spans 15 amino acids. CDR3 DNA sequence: TGTGCCAGCTCACCGGGGACGGAGGGTGGAAACACCATATATTTT. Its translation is CASSPGTEGGNTIYF. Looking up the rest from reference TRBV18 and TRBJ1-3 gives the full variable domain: NAGVMQNPRHLVRRRGQEARLRCSPMKGHSHVYWYRQLPEEGLKFMVYLQKENIIDESGMPKERFSAEFPKEGPSILRIQQVVRGDSAAYFCASSPGTEGGNTIYFGEGSWLTVV.

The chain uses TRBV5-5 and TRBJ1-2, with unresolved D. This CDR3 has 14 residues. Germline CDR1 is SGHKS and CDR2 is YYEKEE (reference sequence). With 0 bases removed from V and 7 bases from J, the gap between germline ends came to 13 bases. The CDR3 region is CASSLEGFPGGYTF. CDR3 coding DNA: TGTGCCAGCAGCTTGGAAGGGTTCCCAGGTGGCTACACCTTC.

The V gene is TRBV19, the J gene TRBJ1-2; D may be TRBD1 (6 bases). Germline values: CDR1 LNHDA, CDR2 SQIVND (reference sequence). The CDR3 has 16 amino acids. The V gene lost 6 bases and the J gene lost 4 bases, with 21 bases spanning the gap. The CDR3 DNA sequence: TGTGCCAGTAGGATTCTGACACAGGGCCGGCGCTATGGCTACACCTTC. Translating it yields CASRILTQGRRYGYTF.

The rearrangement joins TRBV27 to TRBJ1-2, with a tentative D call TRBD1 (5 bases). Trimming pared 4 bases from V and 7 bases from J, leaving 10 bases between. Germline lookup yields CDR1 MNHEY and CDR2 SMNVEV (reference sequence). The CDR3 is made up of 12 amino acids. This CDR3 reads CASSSTVGGYTF. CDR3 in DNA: TGTGCCAGCAGTTCGACAGTCGGTGGCTACACCTTC.

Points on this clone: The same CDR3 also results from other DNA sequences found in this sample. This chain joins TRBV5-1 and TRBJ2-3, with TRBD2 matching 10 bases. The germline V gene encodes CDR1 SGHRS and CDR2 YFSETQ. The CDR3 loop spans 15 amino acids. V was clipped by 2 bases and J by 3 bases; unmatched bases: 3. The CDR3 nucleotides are TGCGCCAGCAGCTTATCTAGCGGGAGTACAGATACGCAGTATTTT. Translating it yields CASSLSSGSTDTQYF.

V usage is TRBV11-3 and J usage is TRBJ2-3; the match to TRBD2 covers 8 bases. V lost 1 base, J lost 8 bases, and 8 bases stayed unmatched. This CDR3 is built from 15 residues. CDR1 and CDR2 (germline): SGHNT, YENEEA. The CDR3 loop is CASSLAGPSGSTQYF. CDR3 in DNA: TGTGCCAGCAGCTTAGCCGGGCCAAGCGGGAGTACGCAGTATTTT. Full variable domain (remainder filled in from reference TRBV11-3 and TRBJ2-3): EAGVVQSPRYKIIEKKQPVAFWCNPISGHNTLYWYLQNLGQGPELLIRYENEEAVDDSQLPKDRFSAERLKGVDSTLKIQPAELGDSAVYLCASSLAGPSGSTQYFGPGTRLTVL.